The 15 T cell receptor beta chains in this list originate from one sample, sequenced in a study of blood T cell repertoires in COVID-19. The assay was immunoSEQ multiplex PCR, and TCRdb's table has in-frame clones only and misses some. The table includes some 13,000 clones, around 83% detected once. The sample comprised peripheral blood. All receptors come from a man aged 35-49 years with active or convalescent COVID-19.

The gene calls are TRBV19 and TRBJ2-3; D might be TRBD2 (6 bases). Germline V CDR1 and CDR2: LNHDA, SQIVND (reference sequence). The length of the CDR3 is 16 residues. The V and J ends lost 3 bases and 1 base respectively, with 14 bases between them. In nucleotides, the CDR3 is TGTGCCAGTAGTATCTCTGGGGCTAGCGGCACAGATACGCAGTATTTT. It codes for CASSISGASGTDTQYF.

The gene calls are TRBV9 and TRBJ2-1; TRBD1 agrees at 7 bases. Germline loops: CDR1 SGDLS, CDR2 YYNGEE. With V trimmed by 3 bases and J by 2 bases, 5 bases remained unmatched. The CDR3 has 15 amino acids. CDR3 protein: CASSARDRTYNEQFF. The CDR3 nucleotides are TGTGCCAGCAGCGCCCGGGACAGAACCTACAATGAGCAGTTCTTC.

V usage is TRBV4-3 and J usage is TRBJ2-6; tentative D call: TRBD2 (5 bases). The CDR3 is 17 amino acids. Germline CDR1 and CDR2: LGHNA and YSLEER. Trimming cost V 0 bases and J 0 bases, with 9 bases left between them. This chain's CDR3 is CASSQDRGLSGANVLTF. CDR3 in DNA: TGCGCCAGCAGCCAAGACCGCGGGCTCTCTGGGGCCAACGTCCTGACTTTC.

V gene TRBV4-2 combines with J gene TRBJ2-1; TRBD1 matches at 8 bases. With V trimmed by 2 bases and J by 8 bases, 5 bases remained unmatched. The CDR3 consists of 14 residues. From germline, CDR1 is LGHNA and CDR2 YNFKEQ. CDR3 in amino acids: CASSQTQGAYEQFF. The DNA for the CDR3 is TGTGCCAGCAGCCAAACGCAGGGGGCGTATGAGCAGTTCTTC.

The gene calls are TRBV7-2 and TRBJ2-1; perhaps TRBD2 as D (5 bases). The germline V gene encodes CDR1 SGHTA and CDR2 FQGNSA. Trimming shortened V by 0 bases and J by 0 bases, and 9 bases separated the two germline ends. The CDR3 is made up of 16 amino acids. The CDR3, as DNA: TGTGCCAGCAGCTTAGCGAGGGCGGGCTCCTACAATGAGCAGTTCTTC. It yields the protein CASSLARAGSYNEQFF. Full variable domain (remainder filled in from reference TRBV7-2 and TRBJ2-1): GAGVSQSPSNKVTEKGKDVELRCDPISGHTALYWYRQSLGQGLEFLIYFQGNSAPDKSGLPSDRFSAERTGGSVSTLTIQRTQQEDSAVYLCASSLARAGSYNEQFFGPGTRLTVL.

CDR3 loop: CASRDRNTGELFF. In nucleotides, the CDR3 is TGTGCCAGCAGGGACAGAAACACCGGGGAGCTGTTTTTT. The chain recombines TRBV7-9 with TRBJ2-2, with a tentative D call TRBD1 (6 bases). The germline V gene has CDR1 SEHNR and CDR2 FQNEAQ (reference sequence). The CDR3 spans 13 residues. V was pared by 6 bases and J by 2 bases, with 7 bases between.

This chain links TRBV30 with TRBJ1-5; D might be TRBD1 (6 bases). There are 17 residues in the CDR3. Trimming removed 1 base from V and 3 bases from J, with 19 bases in between. Germline CDR1 and CDR2: GTSNPN and SVGIG (reference sequence). DNA for the CDR3: TGTGCCTGGAGTGGGAAGACGGCCGACAGGACCAATCAGCCCCAGCATTTT. Amino acids: CAWSGKTADRTNQPQHF.

The chain combines TRBV20-1 with TRBJ1-1, with a tentative D call TRBD1 (5 bases). Trimming left V 3 bases short and J 4 bases short, with 15 bases between. Germline V gene lookup returns CDR1 DFQATT and CDR2 SNEGSKA (reference sequence). The CDR3 has 14 residues. CDR3 DNA: TGCAGTGCTAGTCTGGGACGGGAGGGCACTGAAGCTTTCTTT. This codes for CSASLGREGTEAFF.

This chain joins TRBV3-1 (or the pseudogene TRBV3-2) and TRBJ1-1; 8 bases line up with TRBD1. The CDR3 runs 14 residues. The junction had 3 bases not matched to a gene; V was cut back by 4 bases and J by 2 bases. Per germline, CDR1 LGHDT and CDR2 YNNKEL (reference sequence). The CDR3 nucleotides read TGTGCCAGCAGCCCCGGACAGGGTAACACTGAAGCTTTCTTT. Amino acid sequence: CASSPGQGNTEAFF.

The chain has TRBV14 and TRBJ2-5; TRBD1 agrees at 8 bases. This CDR3 spans 14 amino acids. Germline-derived CDR1 and CDR2 are SGHDN and FVKESK. V shed 4 bases, J shed 6 bases, and the junction held 7 bases outside the gene matches. The CDR3 loop is CASSPWTGKKTQYF. As DNA, the CDR3 is TGTGCCAGCAGCCCGTGGACAGGGAAGAAGACCCAGTACTTC.

This rearrangement joins TRBV25-1 to TRBJ1-5; D possibly corresponds to TRBD1 (5 bases). CDR1 and CDR2 (germline): MGHDK, SYGVNS. The CDR3 spans 14 residues. Trimming shortened V by 7 bases and J by 5 bases, and 15 bases separated the two germline ends. This CDR3 reads CASTPAGGDQPQHF. The CDR3, as DNA: TGTGCCAGCACTCCCGCCGGGGGGGATCAGCCCCAGCATTTT.

V and J are TRBV30 and TRBJ1-4; unclear D gene. The V and J ends lost 4 bases and 3 bases respectively, with 9 bases between them. This CDR3 spans 13 amino acids. Germline V gene data show CDR1 as GTSNPN and CDR2 as SVGIG (reference sequence). CDR3: CAWTRLANEKLFF. CDR3 nucleotides: TGTGCCTGGACCCGACTGGCTAATGAAAAACTGTTTTTT.

The rearrangement uses TRBV28 and TRBJ1-5; D may be TRBD1 (5 bases). CDR3 length equals 15 residues. CDR1 is MDHEN and CDR2 is SYDVKM in the germline V gene. V lost 6 bases, J lost 8 bases, and 20 bases lay in between. Written as DNA, the CDR3 is TGTGCCAGCAGCGGGATAGTGGGGGGTCGGGAGCCCCAGCATTTT. Its translation: CASSGIVGGREPQHF.

V gene TRBV19 combines with J gene TRBJ1-1, with 9 bases aligning to TRBD1. This CDR3 has 15 amino acids. Germline V lookup: CDR1 LNHDA, CDR2 SQIVND (reference sequence). V lost 5 bases, J lost 3 bases, and 7 bases stayed unmatched. This CDR3 is CASSAWDRVDTEAFF. Written as DNA, the CDR3 is TGTGCCAGTAGTGCCTGGGACAGGGTAGACACTGAAGCTTTCTTT.

This clone was counted a single time. The V and J genes are TRBV5-1 and TRBJ1-1; TRBD1 is a possible D gene (5 bases). The germline CDR1 and CDR2 sequences are SGHRS and YFSETQ. The CDR3 runs to 16 residues. Trimming left V 3 bases short and J 0 bases short, with 15 bases between. The CDR3 nucleotides read TGCGCCAGCAGCTCCTATTCGGGGGGAATGAACACTGAAGCTTTCTTT. Protein product: CASSSYSGGMNTEAFF.